Below are 27 T cell receptor beta chains sequenced from a single sample in a study of control samples from healthy donors and cancer patients. Libraries were prepared by immunoSEQ multiplex PCR; TCRdb keeps only in-frame clonotypes and omits some of them. Of more than 85,000 clones in the sample, 90% are singletons; the top ten hold 4% to 4.5%. The specimen was blood. These receptors all stem from a human donor in good health. The donor label of this sample is uncertain.

The chain links TRBV5-5 to TRBJ1-4; D unclear. There are 13 residues in the CDR3. V lost 0 bases to trimming and J lost 8 bases, with 8 bases between them. The germline CDR1 and CDR2 sequences are SGHKS and YYEKEE (reference sequence). CDR3 amino acids: CASSLGGLEKLFF. The CDR3 DNA sequence: TGTGCCAGCAGCTTGGGAGGGCTCGAAAAACTGTTTTTT.

The chain couples TRBV3-1 (or the pseudogene TRBV3-2) to TRBJ1-2; maybe TRBD1 (6 bases). The CDR3 covers 12 residues. V was trimmed by 5 bases and J by 7 bases, leaving 11 bases between them. Germline V gene sequence: CDR1 LGHDT, CDR2 YNNKEL (reference sequence). The DNA of the CDR3 is TGTGCCAGCAGCACAGGGTTTAGTGGCTACACCTTC. It is translated as CASSTGFSGYTF.

This clone was counted a single time. The chain has TRBV27 and TRBJ1-6, with D possibly matching TRBD1 (5 bases). V was cut by 1 base and J by 7 bases, with 20 bases left in between. Germline CDR1 and CDR2: MNHEY and SMNVEV (reference sequence). This CDR3 is 18 amino acids long. DNA for the CDR3: TGTGCCAGCAGTTTATTCTTCCGGGACCAAACTGGCAATTCACCCCTCCACTTT. It is translated as CASSLFFRDQTGNSPLHF.

CDR3 sequence: CASSGDINTGELFF. In DNA, the CDR3 is TGTGCCAGCAGCGGGGACATAAACACCGGGGAGCTGTTTTTT. V usage is TRBV5-4 and J usage is TRBJ2-2; TRBD1 might be the D (6 bases). CDR3 length equals 14 residues. V lost 4 bases and J 2 bases, leaving 9 bases between the germline ends. Germline V gene sequence: CDR1 SGHNT, CDR2 YYREEE (reference sequence).

The V call is TRBV13, the J call TRBJ1-4, with D possibly matching TRBD1 (5 bases). The germline gives CDR1 PRHDT, CDR2 FYEKMQ (reference sequence). This CDR3 spans 15 amino acids. The V end was cut by 2 bases, the J end by 7 bases, with 14 bases between. CDR3 sequence (DNA): TGTGCCAGCAGCTTAAGCTCGGGACTTGGTGAAAAACTGTTTTTT. Its translation: CASSLSSGLGEKLFF. Full variable domain (outside the CDR3, taken from reference TRBV13 and TRBJ1-4): AAGVIQSPRHLIKEKRETATLKCYPIPRHDTVYWYQQGPGQDPQFLISFYEKMQSDKGSIPDRFSAQQFSDYHSELNMSSLELGDSALYFCASSLSSGLGEKLFFGSGTQLSVL.

The chain recombines TRBV3-1 (or the pseudogene TRBV3-2) with TRBJ1-1; D gene unclear. Deletions cut 1 base from V and 13 bases from J, with 10 bases between. This CDR3 is 11 amino acids long. Germline CDR1 LGHDT, CDR2 YNNKEL (reference sequence). The chain's CDR3 is CASSQGEIGFF. CDR3 nucleotide sequence: TGTGCCAGCAGCCAAGGGGAGATTGGTTTCTTT.

The J gene is TRBJ1-5, the V gene TRBV19, with 9 nucleotides matching TRBD1. The V and J ends lost 5 bases and 6 bases, in that order; junction bases with no gene match: 5. The CDR3 consists of 14 residues. Germline V lookup: CDR1 LNHDA, CDR2 SQIVND (reference sequence). The chain's CDR3 is CASSRTGERQPQHF. Written as DNA, the CDR3 is TGTGCCAGTAGTCGGACAGGGGAGCGTCAGCCCCAGCATTTT.

Details on this clone: One junction end disagrees with the germline gene, perhaps due to a read error. The chain recombines TRBV27 with TRBJ2-3; 9 bases map to TRBD1. Germline V gene data show CDR1 as MNHEY and CDR2 as SMNVEV (reference sequence). There are 13 residues in the CDR3. The chain's CDR3 is CTSVRQGADTQYF. The CDR3 region has the DNA TGTACCAGCGTGAGACAGGGGGCAGATACGCAGTATTTT.

The V and J genes are TRBV5-4 and TRBJ1-1; 12 bases fit TRBD1. V was clipped by 4 bases and J by 5 bases; unmatched bases: 12. There are 17 residues in the CDR3. Germline V gene data show CDR1 as SGHNT and CDR2 as YYREEE (reference sequence). The DNA of the CDR3 is TGTGCCAGCAGCACCCGGGACAGGGGGCCGAGGGGTACTGAAGCTTTCTTT. As protein: CASSTRDRGPRGTEAFF.

The V and J genes are TRBV30 and TRBJ1-5, with D unresolved. The germline V and J ends were trimmed by 1 base and 10 bases, with 5 bases remaining between them. The germline V gene has CDR1 GTSNPN and CDR2 SVGIG (reference sequence). The CDR3 is 10 amino acids. The DNA of the CDR3 is TGTGCCTGGAGTGGGGAACCCCAGCATTTT. Residues: CAWSGEPQHF.

The chain employs TRBV5-4 and TRBJ2-5; possibly TRBD1 or TRBD2 for D (7 bases each). The germline CDR1 and CDR2 sequences are SGHNT and YYREEE (reference sequence). Trimming shortened V by 4 bases and J by 1 base, and 14 bases separated the two germline ends. The CDR3 length is 15 residues. The CDR3 spells CASSPGGQTQETQYF. CDR3 nucleotides: TGTGCCAGCAGCCCGGGGGGACAGACCCAAGAGACCCAGTACTTC.

V usage is TRBV7-9 and J usage is TRBJ2-1; possibly TRBD2 for D (6 bases). Looked up from germline, CDR1 is SEHNR and CDR2 is FQNEAQ (reference sequence). The CDR3 is 12 residues long. Deletions cut 4 bases from V and 7 bases from J, with 8 bases between. CDR3 in amino acids: CASSSGLNEQFF. CDR3 in DNA: TGTGCCAGCAGCTCGGGACTGAATGAGCAGTTCTTC. Drawing the rest from reference TRBV7-9 and TRBJ2-1, the complete variable domain is DTGVSQNPRHKITKRGQNVTFRCDPISEHNRLYWYRQTLGQGPEFLTYFQNEAQLEKSRLLSDRFSAERPKGSFSTLEIQRTEQGDSAMYLCASSSGLNEQFFGPGTRLTVL.

The CDR3, as DNA: TGTGCCAGCAGCCAACGCCGACGTTTTATGGGCAGTAATGAAAAACTGTTTTTT. Translation: CASSQRRRFMGSNEKLFF. The chain combines TRBV14 with TRBJ1-4; no firm D call. Per germline, CDR1 SGHDN and CDR2 FVKESK. V gave up 2 bases and J gave up 4 bases, with 20 bases separating them. The CDR3 runs 18 residues.

CDR3 bases: TGTGCCAGCAGTTCCGAAAGGACAGGGAACACTGAAGCTTTCTTT. Translated, it gives CASSSERTGNTEAFF. V is TRBV27 and J is TRBJ1-1, with TRBD1 matching 7 bases. From germline, CDR1 is MNHEY and CDR2 SMNVEV (reference sequence). The CDR3 has 15 amino acids. Trimming took 4 bases from V and 1 from J; bases not matched to a gene: 6.

The V and J genes are TRBV27 and TRBJ2-3; 9 nucleotides agree with TRBD1. Germline V lookup: CDR1 MNHEY, CDR2 SMNVEV (reference sequence). V shed 4 bases and J 4 bases; nucleotides not matched to a gene: 9. The CDR3 sequence is 16 residues long. The CDR3 nucleotides read TGTGCCAGCAGTTCTCCGACAGGGGGGGATGCAGATACGCAGTATTTT. Translating it yields CASSSPTGGDADTQYF.

J is TRBJ1-5 and V is TRBV2; 8 bases map to TRBD1. CDR1 SNHLY and CDR2 FYNNEI come from the germline V gene. The CDR3 consists of 15 residues. V gave up 11 bases and J gave up 2 bases; unmatched junction bases: 11. As DNA, the CDR3 is TGTGCCTCACAGGGGGGCGGAAGGGGCAATCAGCCCCAGCATTTT. It translates to CASQGGGRGNQPQHF.

The chain combines TRBV10-3 with TRBJ1-3; D ambiguous. Germline CDR1 and CDR2: ENHRY and SYGVKD. V lost 6 bases to trimming and J lost 3 bases, with 6 bases between them. This CDR3 has 12 residues. In nucleotides, the CDR3 is TGTGCCATCAGAGATGGTGGAAACACCATATATTTT. Translated, it gives CAIRDGGNTIYF.

This clone has just one count. The V call is TRBV19, the J call TRBJ1-6, with 7 bases identical to TRBD1. The V gene's germline CDR1 is LNHDA and CDR2 SQIVND (reference sequence). With 0 bases clipped from V and 8 bases from J, the junction kept 4 bases outside the gene matches. There are 15 residues in the CDR3. CDR3 protein: CASSIEAGGYSPLHF. The CDR3 DNA reads TGTGCCAGTAGTATAGAGGCAGGGGGTTATTCACCCCTCCACTTT.

This sequence joins TRBV6-6 and TRBJ1-3; D remains ambiguous. The CDR3 contains 16 residues. The germline CDR1 and CDR2 sequences are MNHNY and SVGAGI (reference sequence). V shed 2 bases and J shed 1 base, with 12 bases lying between them. The CDR3 sequence is CASSYGGSPSGNTIYF. The CDR3 DNA reads as TGTGCCAGCAGTTACGGCGGGTCCCCTTCTGGAAACACCATATATTTT.

The rearrangement uses TRBV27 and TRBJ1-3; D call uncertain. This CDR3 spans 15 amino acids. V shed 11 bases and J shed 0 bases, with 17 bases lying between them. Looked up from germline, CDR1 is MNHEY and CDR2 is SMNVEV (reference sequence). CDR3 sequence: CAPMEEVLSGNTIYF. The CDR3, as DNA: TGTGCCCCGATGGAGGAGGTCCTCTCTGGAAACACCATATATTTT.

This chain uses TRBV25-1 with TRBJ2-3; D might be TRBD1 or TRBD2, each matching 6 bases. V lost 8 bases and J 6 bases, leaving 12 bases between the germline ends. Germline V lookup: CDR1 MGHDK, CDR2 SYGVNS. This CDR3 contains 12 residues. The CDR3 DNA reads as TGTGCCAGCGGGTCGGGGGCCGATACGCAGTATTTT. This gives the protein CASGSGADTQYF.

The chain is built from TRBV6-6 and TRBJ2-2; 7 bases are a match to TRBD1. After removal of 5 bases from V and 5 bases from J, the junction contained 8 bases not matched to a gene. Germline V gives CDR1 MNHNY, CDR2 SVGAGI (reference sequence). This CDR3 has 15 amino acids. CDR3 region: CASSADRVGTGELFF. CDR3 in DNA: TGTGCCAGCAGTGCAGACAGGGTAGGGACCGGGGAGCTGTTTTTT.

The rearrangement links TRBV5-1 to TRBJ2-1, with 7 bases lining up with TRBD1. CDR3 length: 14 residues. Germline V lookup: CDR1 SGHRS, CDR2 YFSETQ. The J segment lost 6 bases and the V segment lost 3 bases, leaving 6 bases of the junction unmatched. The CDR3 spells CASSSQTGTNEQFF. DNA of the CDR3: TGCGCCAGCAGCTCCCAGACAGGGACCAATGAGCAGTTCTTC.

This chain joins TRBV28 and TRBJ1-2; no clear D. With 4 bases removed from V and 1 base from J, the gap between germline ends came to 4 bases. The CDR3 has 12 residues. Germline CDR1 is MDHEN and CDR2 is SYDVKM. Here the CDR3 reads CASSSGNYGYTF. In nucleotides, the CDR3 is TGTGCCAGCAGTTCCGGTAACTATGGCTACACCTTC.

This clone was counted a few times. The rearrangement uses TRBV6-5 and TRBJ1-6; TRBD1 is a possible D gene (6 bases). Trimming took 8 bases from V and 7 from J, leaving 9 bases between them. The CDR3 covers 12 residues. The germline V gene encodes CDR1 MNHEY and CDR2 SVGAGI. CDR3: CASGRGNSPLHF. The DNA for the CDR3 is TGTGCCAGCGGTAGGGGGAATTCACCCCTCCACTTT.

The chain carries TRBV6-1 and TRBJ2-2; D unresolved. Germline CDR1 and CDR2: MNHNS and SASEGT. The V gene lost 3 bases and the J gene lost 3 bases, with 8 bases spanning the gap. The CDR3 consists of 14 residues. The CDR3 DNA sequence: TGTGCCAGCAGTGATTTCCCGCACACCGGGGAGCTGTTTTTT. Protein product: CASSDFPHTGELFF.

The CDR3 loop is CASSRESGAGSGANVLTF. Written as DNA, the CDR3 is TGCGCCAGCAGCCGAGAGTCCGGGGCGGGCTCTGGGGCCAACGTCCTGACTTTC. The chain uses TRBV4-1 and TRBJ2-6, with D perhaps being TRBD1 or TRBD2 (5 bases each). From germline, CDR1 is MGHRA and CDR2 YSYEKL. The CDR3 is 18 residues long. V shed 4 bases and J shed 0 bases, with 16 bases lying between them.